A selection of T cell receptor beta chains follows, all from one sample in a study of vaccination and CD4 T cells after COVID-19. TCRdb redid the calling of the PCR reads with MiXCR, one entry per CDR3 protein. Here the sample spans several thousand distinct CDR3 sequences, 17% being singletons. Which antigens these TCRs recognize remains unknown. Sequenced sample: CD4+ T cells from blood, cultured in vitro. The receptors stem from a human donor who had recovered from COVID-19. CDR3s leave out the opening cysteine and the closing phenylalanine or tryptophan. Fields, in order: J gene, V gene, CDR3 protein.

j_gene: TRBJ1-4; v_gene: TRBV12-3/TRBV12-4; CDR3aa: ASSLGGGTTNEKLF
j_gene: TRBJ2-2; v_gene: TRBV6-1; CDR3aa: ATARGTGELF
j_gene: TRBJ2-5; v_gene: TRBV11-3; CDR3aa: ASSPGLAGAQETQY
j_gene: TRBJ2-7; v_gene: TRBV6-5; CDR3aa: ASSYQGAWYEQY
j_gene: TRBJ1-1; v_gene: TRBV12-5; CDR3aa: ASGRTGAKEAF
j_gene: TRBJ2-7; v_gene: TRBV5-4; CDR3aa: ASSWRGGGEQY
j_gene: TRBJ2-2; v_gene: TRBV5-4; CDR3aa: ASTPRPPAGAKRTGELF
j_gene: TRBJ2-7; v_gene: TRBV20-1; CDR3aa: SARDKNRAPYEQY
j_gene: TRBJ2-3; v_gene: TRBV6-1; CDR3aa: ASGLGHTDTQY
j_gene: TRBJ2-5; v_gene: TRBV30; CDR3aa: AWSAEITQTQY
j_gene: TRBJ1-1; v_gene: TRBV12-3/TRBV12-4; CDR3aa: ASSLLSNTEAF
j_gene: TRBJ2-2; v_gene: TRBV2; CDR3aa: ASSAYRGSTGELF
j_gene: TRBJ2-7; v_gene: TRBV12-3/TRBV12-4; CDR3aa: ASSSGRSYEQY
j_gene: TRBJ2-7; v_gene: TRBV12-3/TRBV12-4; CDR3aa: ASSLRLGTEQY
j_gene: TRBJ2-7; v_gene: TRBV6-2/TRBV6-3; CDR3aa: ASRSTGDYEQY
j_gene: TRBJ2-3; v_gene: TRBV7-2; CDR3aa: ASSSPIVPSTDTQY
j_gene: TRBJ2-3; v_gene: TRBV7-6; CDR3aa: ASSLGLAGTDTQY
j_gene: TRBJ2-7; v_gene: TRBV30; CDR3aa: AWSERYEQY
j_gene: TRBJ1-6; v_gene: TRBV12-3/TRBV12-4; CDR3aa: ASKTDRGKVDSPLH
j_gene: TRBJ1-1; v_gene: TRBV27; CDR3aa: ASSLGADTEAF
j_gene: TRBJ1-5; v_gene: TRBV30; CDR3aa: AWSKGQGSNQPQH
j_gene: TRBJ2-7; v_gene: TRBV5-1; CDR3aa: ASSGSSANYEQY
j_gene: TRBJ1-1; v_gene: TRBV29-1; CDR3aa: SVGGYGGEAF
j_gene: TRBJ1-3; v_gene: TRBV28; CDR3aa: ASSLSGTGNTIY
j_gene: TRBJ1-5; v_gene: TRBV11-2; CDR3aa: ASSLDRGSQPQH
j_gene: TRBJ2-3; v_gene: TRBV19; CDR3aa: ATSTSGGVDTQY
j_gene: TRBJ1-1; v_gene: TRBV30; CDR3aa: AWSAGIWDTEAF
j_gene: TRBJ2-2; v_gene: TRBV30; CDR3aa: AWKGTANTGELF
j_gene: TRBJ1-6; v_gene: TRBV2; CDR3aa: ASSRTGQGNSPLH